Each of the 28 T cell receptor beta chains below was sequenced from the same sample in a study of shared clonotypes between healthy human individuals. Method: immunoSEQ multiplex PCR; TCRdb's copy keeps in-frame clones and lacks some. The profile shows approximately 940,000 clones, less than 85% of them singletons. Sequenced input: memory CD4+ T cells sorted from blood. Specified subset: CD45RA-negative fraction. The receptors stem from a young man in good health.

V gene TRBV7-2 combines with J gene TRBJ2-3; 8 bases are a match to TRBD2. Germline CDR1 and CDR2: SGHTA and FQGNSA. The V and J ends lost 4 bases and 5 bases, in that order; junction bases with no gene match: 14. The CDR3 has 17 amino acids. The CDR3 spells CASSYQTSAIGRDTQYF. CDR3 nucleotides: TGTGCCAGCAGCTACCAGACTAGCGCAATAGGGAGAGATACGCAGTATTTT. The full variable domain, completed using reference TRBV7-2 and TRBJ2-3, is GAGVSQSPSNKVTEKGKDVELRCDPISGHTALYWYRQSLGQGLEFLIYFQGNSAPDKSGLPSDRFSAERTGGSVSTLTIQRTQQEDSAVYLCASSYQTSAIGRDTQYFGPGTRLTVL.

V gene TRBV14 combines with J gene TRBJ1-4; possible D gene TRBD1, 6 bases. CDR3 length: 14 amino acids. Trimming took off 3 bases at V and 6 bases at J, with 11 bases between the two ends. In germline, CDR1 is SGHDN, CDR2 FVKESK. Written as DNA, the CDR3 is TGTGCCAGCAGCCACCAAAACAGGGATGAAAAACTGTTTTTT. It translates to CASSHQNRDEKLFF.

This chain joins TRBV6-1 and TRBJ2-5, with 8 nucleotides matching TRBD2. Germline V gives CDR1 MNHNS, CDR2 SASEGT. After removal of 4 bases from V and 3 bases from J, the junction contained 4 bases not matched to a gene. The CDR3 consists of 14 residues. This CDR3 reads CASSAGTSKETQYF. The CDR3 DNA sequence: TGTGCCAGCAGTGCCGGGACTAGTAAAGAGACCCAGTACTTC.

The rearrangement joins TRBV7-2 to TRBJ2-5; D gene ambiguous. V was shortened by 1 base and J by 7 bases, with 13 bases between the two germline ends. CDR1 is SGHTA and CDR2 is FQGNSA in the germline V gene. The CDR3 consists of 14 residues. CDR3 DNA: TGTGCCAGCAGCTTAGGATCACAGAGTGGGACCCAGTACTTC. Translating gives CASSLGSQSGTQYF.

The CDR3: CASRPTGNSGNTIYF. Here the CDR3 DNA reads TGTGCCAGTAGACCGACAGGGAACTCTGGAAACACCATATATTTT. V usage is TRBV19 and J usage is TRBJ1-3, with 7 positions matching TRBD1. V shed 6 bases and J 0 bases; nucleotides not matched to a gene: 5. CDR1 and CDR2 (germline): LNHDA, SQIVND (reference sequence). The CDR3 extends over 15 amino acids.

This clone has only a few counts. This rearrangement joins TRBV28 to TRBJ1-2; 7 bases are a match to TRBD1. The CDR3 totals 16 residues. Germline lookup yields CDR1 MDHEN and CDR2 SYDVKM. Germline trimming cut 1 base from V and 0 bases from J; bases unmatched to any gene: 5. CDR3 sequence reads: CASSLLKGQTNYGYTF. In DNA, the CDR3 is TGTGCCAGCAGTTTATTAAAGGGACAGACTAACTATGGCTACACCTTC.

The rearrangement links TRBV6-1 to TRBJ1-1; 9 bases match TRBD1. CDR3 size: 14 residues. Trimming took 6 bases from V and 7 from J; bases not matched to a gene: 9. The germline CDR1 and CDR2 sequences are MNHNS and SASEGT. The CDR3 protein is CASRVDGTGNEAFF. CDR3 nucleotide sequence: TGTGCCAGCAGGGTAGACGGGACAGGGAATGAAGCTTTCTTT.

This clone came up many times. V is TRBV18 and J is TRBJ2-7; D is unclear. Trimming left V 5 bases short and J 4 bases short, with 6 bases between. The CDR3 is made up of 11 amino acids. Germline V gene sequence: CDR1 KGHSH, CDR2 LQKENI. The CDR3 bases are TGTGCCAGCTCAATGGGTTACGAGCAGTACTTC. Translated: CASSMGYEQYF.

The V call is TRBV30, the J call TRBJ1-3, with D possibly being TRBD1 (6 bases). This CDR3 contains 14 residues. Germline CDR1 reads GTSNPN; CDR2 reads SVGIG (reference sequence). The V end was cut by 8 bases, the J end by 0 bases, with 14 bases between. CDR3 loop: CARTAQTSGNTIYF. The CDR3 bases are TGTGCCAGGACAGCACAAACCTCTGGAAACACCATATATTTT.

The chain uses TRBV11-2 and TRBJ1-1; no firm D call. With 7 bases removed from V and 0 bases from J, the gap between germline ends came to 12 bases. The germline V gene has CDR1 SGHAT and CDR2 FQNNGV. The CDR3 is 14 residues long. CDR3 in DNA: TGTGCCAGCACCCCTTCATCCTTGAACACTGAAGCTTTCTTT. It encodes CASTPSSLNTEAFF.

The chain joins TRBV5-3 to TRBJ2-1, with 10 positions matching TRBD2. TRBV5-3 is treated as an ORF (open reading frame) with a function not yet certain. V lost 4 bases and J lost 3; bases outside the gene matches: 13. The length of the CDR3 is 18 residues. CDR3 nucleotides: TGTGCCAGAAGCCTAATCCCAGCGGGAGGGCCTGACTACAATGAGCAGTTCTTC. Protein sequence: CARSLIPAGGPDYNEQFF.

The chain recombines TRBV30 with TRBJ1-1; D not resolved. Per the germline V gene, CDR1 is GTSNPN and CDR2 is SVGIG (reference sequence). CDR3 length: 11 amino acids. V lost 4 bases and J 6 bases, leaving 9 bases between the germline ends. The CDR3 bases are TGTGCCTGGATCCAAATGTCTGAAGCTTTCTTT. It codes for CAWIQMSEAFF.

V is TRBV2 and J is TRBJ2-3; D is ambiguous. The end of the DNA is better explained by TRBJ1-5, so the J call may be wrong. Germline loops: CDR1 SNHLY, CDR2 FYNNEI. This CDR3 is 11 amino acids long. CDR3 loop: CASRSGELQHF. The CDR3 DNA reads TGTGCCAGCAGAAGCGGAGAACTGCAGCATTTT.

V usage is TRBV18 and J usage is TRBJ2-5, with D possibly being TRBD2 (5 bases). This CDR3 contains 14 residues. V gave up 2 bases and J gave up 2 bases, with 9 bases separating them. Germline V gene lookup returns CDR1 KGHSH and CDR2 LQKENI. The CDR3 nucleotides are TGTGCCAGCTCACCAGGAGCGGAACAAGAGACCCAGTACTTC. Amino acids: CASSPGAEQETQYF.

This clone was picked up a small number of times. J is TRBJ2-7 and V is TRBV6-1, with 11 bases matching TRBD1. V shed 3 bases and J 3 bases; nucleotides not matched to a gene: 4. Germline V gene sequence: CDR1 MNHNS, CDR2 SASEGT. There are 15 residues in the CDR3. The CDR3: CASSDAGTGGYEQYF. As DNA, the CDR3 is TGTGCCAGCAGTGACGCCGGGACAGGGGGCTACGAGCAGTACTTC.

The table lists this clone with many counts. The CDR3 nucleotides read TGTGCCAGCAGTTACTCGATTGCCAGACAAGAGACCCAGTACTTC. This sequence encodes CASSYSIARQETQYF. The chain carries TRBV6-5 and TRBJ2-5; D not resolved. The CDR3 loop spans 15 amino acids. Germline V gives CDR1 MNHEY, CDR2 SVGAGI. Between the trimmed V and J ends, which lost 0 bases and 2 bases, there was a span of 10 bases.

The chain is built from TRBV11-1 and TRBJ2-6; D unresolved. Germline CDR1 SGHAT, CDR2 FQDESV (reference sequence). Trimming left V 6 bases short and J 0 bases short, with 6 bases between. CDR3 length: 14 residues. CDR3 nucleotides: TGTGCCAGCAGACTATCCTCTGGGGCCAACGTCCTGACTTTC. As protein: CASRLSSGANVLTF.

The chain carries TRBV6-5 and TRBJ2-7, with 9 bases matching TRBD1. V gave up 5 bases and J gave up 2 bases; unmatched junction bases: 4. The CDR3 has 14 amino acids. CDR1 and CDR2 from the germline V gene are MNHEY and SVGAGI. The CDR3, as DNA: TGTGCCAGCAGTCCTCGGACAGGGGCCTACGAGCAGTACTTC. Amino acids: CASSPRTGAYEQYF.

The CDR3 sequence: CASSLEGTGDGELFF. The CDR3 DNA follows: TGTGCCAGCAGCTTGGAAGGGACAGGAGACGGGGAGCTGTTTTTT. The rearrangement uses TRBV5-8 and TRBJ2-2, with 8 positions matching TRBD1. J gave up 7 bases and V 0 bases, and 5 bases lay outside the gene matches. CDR1 SGHTS and CDR2 YDEGEE come from the germline V gene. The CDR3 has 15 amino acids.

In this sample, this clone turned up once. This rearrangement joins TRBV18 to TRBJ1-1; D is perhaps TRBD1 (5 bases). The CDR3 totals 13 residues. V shed 1 base and J shed 4 bases, with 7 bases lying between them. The germline V gene has CDR1 KGHSH and CDR2 LQKENI. The CDR3 is CASSPRGLTEAFF. CDR3 nucleotide sequence: TGTGCCAGCTCACCACGGGGACTCACTGAAGCTTTCTTT.

The V call is TRBV4-1, the J call TRBJ1-5; TRBD1 matches 7 bases. The CDR3 is 16 residues long. The germline gives CDR1 MGHRA, CDR2 YSYEKL. J lost 3 bases, V lost 2 bases, and 7 bases had no gene match. CDR3: CASSQRIGTDNQPQHF. The CDR3, as DNA: TGCGCCAGCAGCCAACGAATCGGGACAGACAATCAGCCCCAGCATTTT.

As for this clone: A much larger clone lies a single base off, so this may be a read error. In the same sample, other DNA sequences code for this CDR3. The chain recombines TRBV19 with TRBJ1-5, with D possibly TRBD1 on 6 matching bases. The CDR3 covers 15 residues. V shed 3 bases and J shed 0 bases, with 9 bases lying between them. Germline CDR1 reads LNHDA; CDR2 reads SQIVND (reference sequence). The CDR3 here is CASSIGQTSNQPQHF. CDR3 bases: TGTGCCAGTAGTATCGGACAGACTAGCAATCAGCCCCAGCATTTT.

This rearrangement joins TRBV10-1 to TRBJ2-7; unclear D gene. Per the germline V gene, CDR1 is WNHNN and CDR2 is SYGVQD (reference sequence). The CDR3 runs to 16 residues. The ends were cut back, 4 bases at V and 0 bases at J, with 16 bases in the middle. In nucleotides, the CDR3 is TGCGCCAGCAGTGCGAGCAGATCTAGGAACTCCTACGAGCAGTACTTC. It encodes CASSASRSRNSYEQYF.

The chain employs TRBV2 and TRBJ1-2, with D unclear. With 6 bases removed from V and 1 base from J, the gap between germline ends came to 9 bases. Germline CDR1 is SNHLY and CDR2 is FYNNEI. The CDR3 contains 13 residues. CDR3 nucleotide sequence: TGTGCCAGCAGGCAACAGTTTAACTATGGCTACACCTTC. It specifies CASRQQFNYGYTF.

The gene calls are TRBV2 and TRBJ2-1; possibly TRBD2 for D (6 bases). The V and J ends lost 6 bases and 8 bases respectively, with 20 bases between them. Germline values: CDR1 SNHLY, CDR2 FYNNEI. The CDR3 spans 15 residues. CDR3 loop: CASRTRDSSGDEQFF. The CDR3 region has the DNA TGTGCCAGCAGGACCCGGGACTCCTCTGGGGATGAGCAGTTCTTC.

The rearrangement links TRBV30 to TRBJ2-1; D unclear. V was shortened by 7 bases and J by 4 bases, with 8 bases between the two germline ends. The CDR3 spans 11 residues. Germline V CDR1 and CDR2: GTSNPN, SVGIG (reference sequence). The CDR3 sequence is CAYNSYNEQFF. As DNA, the CDR3 is TGTGCCTACAACTCGTACAATGAGCAGTTCTTC.

This chain uses TRBV30 with TRBJ2-2, with TRBD2 as a possible D gene (5 bases). This CDR3 has 15 amino acids. Trimming pared 3 bases from V and 4 bases from J, leaving 15 bases between. Germline V gene sequence: CDR1 GTSNPN, CDR2 SVGIG (reference sequence). The CDR3 loop reads CAWSPRTLSTGELFF. The CDR3 DNA reads as TGTGCCTGGAGCCCCAGGACTCTGAGCACCGGGGAGCTGTTTTTT.

This clone turned up a few times. The J gene is TRBJ1-5, the V gene TRBV2; no clear D gene. V was trimmed by 1 base and J by 6 bases, leaving 7 bases between them. CDR3 length: 13 amino acids. Germline V gene lookup returns CDR1 SNHLY and CDR2 FYNNEI. CDR3 sequence: CASSEEVTQPQHF. In DNA, the CDR3 is TGTGCCAGCAGTGAAGAGGTTACTCAGCCCCAGCATTTT. The complete variable domain, with remaining parts taken from reference TRBV2 and TRBJ1-5, reads EPEVTQTPSHQVTQMGQEVILRCVPISNHLYFYWYRQILGQKVEFLVSFYNNEISEKSEIFDDQFSVERPDGSNFTLKIRSTKLEDSAMYFCASSEEVTQPQHFGDGTRLSIL.